This T cell receptor beta chain was recorded in a study of Graves' ophthalmopathy and Graves' hyperthyroidism (dated by TCRdb to the late 2010s). In terms of the full investigation: Stable hyperthyroidism was defined as no progression to ophthalmopathy within 18 months of follow-up. For independent validation, a separate cohort was made up of about 18 hyperthyroidism patients plus 17 patients who later progressed from hyperthyroidism to ophthalmopathy. Once sampling was done, hyperthyroidism patients were given methimazole at a starting dose of 30 mg daily, while ophthalmopathy patients were given high-dose intravenous methylprednisolone. In total, around 140 blood samples were TCR-sequenced: 40 to 45 ophthalmopathy, some 72 hyperthyroidism and some 17 hyperthyroidism-to-ophthalmopathy patients. To explore V-J signatures that separate ophthalmopathy from hyperthyroidism, a discovery set of 100 patients was enrolled, consisting of about 45 with ophthalmopathy and about 60 with stable hyperthyroidism. The study used signatures of the TCR beta repertoire to tell Graves' ophthalmopathy apart from Graves' hyperthyroidism and to predict which patients would progress to ophthalmopathy. In a handful of hyperthyroidism patients, the T-cell repertoires found in thyroid tissue were compared with those found in blood.

Hyperthyroidism patients were newly diagnosed, with disease duration under 2 months, and aged 18 to 65 years. Patients were excluded if they had other autoimmune diseases, uncontrolled infections, pregnancy or lactation. Clinical symptoms, serum thyroxine, TRAb, thyroid ultrasound and orbital computed tomography formed the basis of the diagnosis. Trizol reagent was used to extract the total RNA, and its quality was then checked on an Agilent 2100 Bioanalyzer. Overall results and qualifications from the work: Ophthalmopathy was separated from stable hyperthyroidism by the 13-signature model with roughly 87% sensitivity and 81% to 84% specificity in cross-validation and with 80%/75% in the test set. Most expanded thyroid clonotypes with a frequency above 0.001 also appeared in blood, which suggests that blood repertoires may reflect the immune response in the thyroid. No statistical method was used to set the sample size in advance, and the investigators knew which group each participant was assigned to. In validation, the model predicted ophthalmopathy progression with about 71% sensitivity and approximately 78% specificity; some 13 predicted patients were CT-confirmed with GO in a median of about 6.2 months.

The CDR3 numbers 14 residues from cysteine through phenylalanine. The retained sequence is limited to the CDR3, 42 bases, with the frame set at the first base. CDR1 and CDR2 (ENHRY, SYGVKD) derive from the germline V gene. The V end loses 7 bases and the J end loses 0 bases, and a stretch of 13 bases separates them. The sample holds many counts of this clonotype. Its antigen is currently not known. The record has no base qualities; no much larger clone is one base away. For repertoire sequencing, the TCR beta CDR3 regions were amplified from RNA transcripts. The first round was an RT-PCR using HTBI primers with the Qiagen OneStep RT-PCR kit, and this first round was followed by a second-round multiplex PCR, then size selection and purification. Sequencing of the libraries was carried out on an Illumina HiSeq2000 in paired-end mode with 100 bp reads. Turning to the authors' computational methods: Reads were processed with SOAPnuke, discarding reads with adapters, uncalled bases, mean Phred below 15, or no exact constant-primer or identifier match. COPE v1.2.5 was used to merge the high-quality paired reads. Each unique nucleotide sequence was treated as a clonotype, and MiTCR v1.1 was used to align the clonotypes to the IMGT TRB V, D and J references. Analysis was restricted to V-J combinations with a frequency above 0.0001, which covered roughly 99% of repertoires. For each V-J combination, a TCR clonal expansion and chaos score was defined as F50 clonal expansion divided by the chaos observed in the TCRdist matrix. Welch's t-statistics and random forest were used to reduce the features to 10 to 15 V-J combinations, which were then used as input to a naive Bayes classifier. The Morisita-Horn index was used to measure how similar the thyroid and blood repertoires were. The public sequencing data were trimmed at Q25 with fastp and processed into clonotypes with MiXCR by TCRdb, which kept only in-frame beta chains. Records with the same CDR3 protein are collapsed into one entry carrying the most frequent genes and DNA. None of the V and J calls come from the authors' own analysis; TCRdb made them. The sample table contains over a million distinct CDR3 sequences; only one count was recorded for 35% to 40% of them. The leading ten clones occupy over 8.5% of the sample.

The chain is made from TRBV10-3 and TRBJ2-7, with the D gene not confidently named. The clonotype was recovered from an adult man with Graves' hyperthyroidism. The sample consisted of peripheral blood or thyroid tissue (not recorded which). The bases are TGTGCCATCACAACACGGGCAAACTCCTACGAGCAGTACTTC. This sequence encodes CAITTRANSYEQYF.